The rows below give T cell receptor beta chains drawn from one sample of a study of blood T cell repertoires in COVID-19. Here immunoSEQ multiplex PCR was the method, and the copy in TCRdb shows in-frame clones only, minus some. In the table there are approximately 220,000 clones, around 91% of which are singletons. Input material: PBMCs or T cells enriched from blood (not recorded which). These receptor sequences come from a woman under 30 in a cohort exposed to, infected with or recovered from COVID-19 (not recorded which). The CDR3 runs from the conserved cysteine through the conserved F or W. Fields, in order: D gene, V gene, J gene, CDR3 protein, CDR3 DNA. A D gene is named only where the DNA matches it firmly.

D: .
V: TRBV25-1
J: TRBJ2-1
CDR3: CASSETPGYHNEQFF
DNA: TGTGCCAGCAGTGAAACCCCCGGGTACCACAATGAGCAGTTCTTC

D: .
V: TRBV5-1
J: TRBJ2-5
CDR3: CASSPGSQETQYF
DNA: TGCGCCAGCAGCCCGGGGAGCCAAGAGACCCAGTACTTC

D: .
V: TRBV19
J: TRBJ1-4
CDR3: CASSEGFGSEKLFF
DNA: TGTGCCAGTAGTGAGGGATTCGGCAGCGAAAAACTGTTTTTT

D: .
V: TRBV19
J: TRBJ1-1
CDR3: CASRSQGLVVRGNTEAFF
DNA: TGTGCCAGTAGGAGTCAGGGCCTCGTAGTTAGAGGGAACACTGAAGCTTTCTTT

D: TRBD1
V: TRBV2
J: TRBJ1-4
CDR3: CASSRTGGVTNEKLFF
DNA: TGTGCCAGCAGCCGGACAGGGGGTGTAACTAATGAAAAACTGTTTTTT

D: .
V: TRBV6-6
J: TRBJ1-6
CDR3: CASSIRVVNSPLHF
DNA: TGTGCCAGCAGCATCAGGGTGGTTAATTCACCCCTCCACTTT

D: .
V: TRBV11-2
J: TRBJ1-2
CDR3: CASSRPGNLRANYGYTF
DNA: TGTGCCAGCAGCCGCCCAGGGAATCTCAGGGCTAACTATGGCTACACCTTC

D: TRBD2
V: TRBV9
J: TRBJ2-7
CDR3: CASSLGTSGDSEQYF
DNA: TGTGCCAGCAGCTTAGGGACTAGCGGGGATAGCGAGCAGTACTTC

D: TRBD1
V: TRBV28
J: TRBJ1-2
CDR3: CASSFPGGYGYTF
DNA: TGTGCCAGCAGTTTCCCAGGGGGCTATGGCTACACCTTC

D: TRBD1
V: TRBV19
J: TRBJ1-1
CDR3: CASSAGQGSTEAFF
DNA: TGTGCCAGTAGTGCCGGACAGGGGAGCACTGAAGCTTTCTTT

D: TRBD1
V: TRBV28
J: TRBJ1-1
CDR3: CASSFPRGQENTEAFF
DNA: TGTGCCAGCAGTTTCCCCAGGGGACAGGAGAACACTGAAGCTTTCTTT

D: TRBD1
V: TRBV5-1
J: TRBJ2-3
CDR3: CASSWTGSTDTQYF
DNA: TGCGCCAGCAGCTGGACAGGAAGCACAGATACGCAGTATTTT

D: .
V: TRBV27
J: TRBJ2-3
CDR3: CASSSYTDTQYF
DNA: TGTGCCAGCAGTTCTTACACAGATACGCAGTATTTT

D: TRBD1
V: TRBV7-9
J: TRBJ2-5
CDR3: CASSSSGGETQYF
DNA: TGTGCCAGCAGCTCTTCAGGGGGAGAGACCCAGTACTTC

D: TRBD2
V: TRBV9
J: TRBJ2-2
CDR3: CASSESGGASGELFF
DNA: TGTGCCAGCAGCGAGAGCGGGGGGGCTTCCGGGGAGCTGTTTTTT

D: .
V: TRBV5-1
J: TRBJ2-3
CDR3: CASSLSLRPTDTQYF
DNA: TGCGCCAGCAGCTTATCACTACGACCCACAGATACGCAGTATTTT